Shown below are 9 T cell receptor beta chains from a single sample sequenced in a study of T cell repertoires in cytomegalovirus infection. No antigen has been assigned to these receptors. TCRdb fed the reads into MiXCR, producing one record per CDR3 protein. Of under 150,000 distinct CDR3 sequences in the sample, roughly a quarter were seen once. The sample comprised PBMCs, sequenced either directly or after in vitro stimulation (not recorded which). The receptors derive from a human donor in good health (CMV status not recorded). Some clones in this sample may be carry-over from other donors' samples.

Many counts were recorded for this clonotype. The chain combines TRBV4-3 with TRBJ2-1; 7 bases are a match to TRBD2. V lost 0 bases and J lost 7; bases outside the gene matches: 15. CDR1 and CDR2 (germline): LGHNA, YSLEER. This CDR3 has 18 amino acids. The CDR3 DNA reads TGCGCCAGCAGCCAAGATCTGCAGCCGGGAGGAATTTTTAATGAGCAGTTCTTC. Protein product: CASSQDLQPGGIFNEQFF.

The V and J genes are TRBV7-9 and TRBJ2-6, with TRBD1 matching 10 bases. Germline-derived CDR1 and CDR2 are SEHNR and FQNEAQ (reference sequence). The CDR3 is 19 residues long. The junction had 5 bases not matched to a gene; V was cut back by 0 bases and J by 0 bases. This chain's CDR3 is CASSLALGTGVSGANVLTF. DNA for the CDR3: TGTGCCAGCAGCTTAGCCCTCGGGACAGGGGTCTCTGGGGCCAACGTCCTGACTTTC. Full variable domain (outside the CDR3, taken from reference TRBV7-9 and TRBJ2-6): DTGVSQNPRHKITKRGQNVTFRCDPISEHNRLYWYRQTLGQGPEFLTYFQNEAQLEKSRLLSDRFSAERPKGSFSTLEIQRTEQGDSAMYLCASSLALGTGVSGANVLTFGAGSRLTVL.

This clonotype has only a few counts. The chain links TRBV25-1 to TRBJ1-5, with D perhaps TRBD1 (5 bases). There are 14 residues in the CDR3. In germline, CDR1 is MGHDK, CDR2 SYGVNS. The V and J ends lost 6 bases and 7 bases respectively, with 16 bases between them. In DNA, the CDR3 is TGTGCCAGCAGGGGGGTAGGGGTCAAACAGCCCCAGCATTTT. Protein sequence: CASRGVGVKQPQHF. The whole variable domain, filled in from reference TRBV25-1 and TRBJ1-5, reads EADIYQTPRYLVIGTGKKITLECSQTMGHDKMYWYQQDPGMELHLIHYSYGVNSTEKGDLSSESTVSRIRTEHFPLTLESARPSHTSQYLCASRGVGVKQPQHFGDGTRLSIL.

The chain is built from TRBV7-9 and TRBJ2-5; unclear D gene. The germline V and J ends were trimmed by 4 bases and 6 bases, with 12 bases remaining between them. The CDR3 has 13 residues. Germline lookup yields CDR1 SEHNR and CDR2 FQNEAQ (reference sequence). The CDR3 is CASSYDGAQTQYF. The DNA for the CDR3 is TGTGCCAGCAGCTATGACGGTGCCCAGACCCAGTACTTC.

This sequence joins TRBV20-1 and TRBJ1-1; maybe TRBD1 (6 bases). Trimming pared 6 bases from V and 0 bases from J, leaving 11 bases between. This CDR3 has 13 amino acids. Per germline, CDR1 DFQATT and CDR2 SNEGSKA (reference sequence). CDR3 sequence: CSARDTMNTEAFF. The CDR3 coding sequence is TGCAGTGCCAGGGACACAATGAACACTGAAGCTTTCTTT.

This clonotype was seen at least ten times. V usage is TRBV7-2 and J usage is TRBJ2-1; D uncertain. The CDR3 is 12 amino acids. Trimming stripped 6 bases from V and 7 bases from J, with 10 bases between. Germline V gene data show CDR1 as SGHTA and CDR2 as FQGNSA. The CDR3 spells CASSPDWNEQFF. CDR3 sequence (DNA): TGTGCCAGCAGTCCAGACTGGAATGAGCAGTTCTTC.

The table lists this clonotype with many counts. The J gene is TRBJ2-3, the V gene TRBV7-8, with no clear D. This CDR3 is 13 amino acids long. Trimming pared 1 base from V and 0 bases from J, leaving 2 bases between. Germline V gene sequence: CDR1 SGHVS, CDR2 FQNEAQ. This CDR3 reads CASSLESTDTQYF. CDR3 in DNA: TGTGCCAGCAGCTTAGAAAGCACAGATACGCAGTATTTT. The full variable domain, in which reference TRBV7-8 and TRBJ2-3 provide the parts outside the CDR3, is GAGVSQSPRYKVAKRGQDVALRCDPISGHVSLFWYQQALGQGPEFLTYFQNEAQLDKSGLPSDRFFAERPEGSVSTLKIQRTQQEDSAVYLCASSLESTDTQYFGPGTRLTVL.

The chain carries TRBV5-1 and TRBJ2-3; TRBD2 matches at 12 bases. The CDR3 loop spans 18 amino acids. The junction had 14 bases not matched to a gene; V was cut back by 6 bases and J by 3 bases. CDR1 is SGHRS and CDR2 is YFSETQ in the germline V gene. CDR3 nucleotides: TGCGCCAGCATCCCCGGACTAGCGGGATTACAGGGGACAGATACGCAGTATTTT. Encoded protein: CASIPGLAGLQGTDTQYF.

This clonotype was counted at least ten times. This chain joins TRBV7-8 and TRBJ2-1, with 7 bases lining up with TRBD2. The J segment lost 2 bases and the V segment lost 6 bases, leaving 7 bases of the junction unmatched. CDR3 size: 15 residues. Germline CDR1 is SGHVS and CDR2 is FQNEAQ. Here the CDR3 reads CASRNVAGPYNEQFF. The CDR3 bases are TGTGCCAGCAGAAACGTAGCGGGCCCCTACAATGAGCAGTTCTTC.